These 3 T cell receptor beta chains were sequenced from one sample in a study of patients and donors after allogeneic stem cell transplantation. A single record per CDR3 protein comes from TCRdb applying MiXCR to the RT-PCR reads. The repertoire holds about a million distinct CDR3 sequences, with more than 15% as singletons. Sequenced: blood, either unsorted or a sorted T cell fraction (not recorded which). These receptors came from a human donor who was either an allogeneic HSCT recipient or a stem cell or donor lymphocyte infusion donor (not recorded which). It is not recorded whose cells these are; they may come from a transplant donor.

Worth noting for this clonotype: One end of the junction fails to match germline, which may point to a read error. V usage is TRBV4-1 and J usage is TRBJ1-6; D ambiguous. Germline-derived CDR1 and CDR2 are MGHRA and YSYEKL. The CDR3 has 14 amino acids. DNA of the CDR3: TGCGCCAGCAGCCCCGTCTCCAATAATTCACCCCTCCACTTT. It is translated as CASSPVSNNSPLHF.

This clonotype was picked up a small number of times. This chain links TRBV19 with TRBJ2-1; no definite D call. CDR3 length equals 14 residues. V lost 3 bases and J lost 6, with 12 bases in between. From germline, CDR1 is LNHDA and CDR2 SQIVND (reference sequence). The CDR3 nucleotides read TGTGCCAGTAGTATCGGCCTATCTCTCAATGAGCAGTTCTTC. This gives the protein CASSIGLSLNEQFF.

This clonotype was counted only a few times. This chain links TRBV6-5 with TRBJ2-2; TRBD2 is a possible D gene (6 bases). With 1 base removed from V and 8 bases from J, the gap between germline ends came to 20 bases. The CDR3 spans 17 residues. In germline, CDR1 is MNHEY, CDR2 SVGAGI. Here the CDR3 reads CASSYFVVQGGWGELFF. The CDR3 nucleotides are TGTGCCAGCAGTTACTTCGTGGTTCAGGGAGGTTGGGGGGAGCTGTTTTTT.